This T cell receptor (beta chain) was observed in a study of human T cells and chemical hapten exposure. The time point: patch test 2, 6 weeks after DPC sensitization. As to treatment: therapeutic diphenylcyclopropenone sensitization with weekly scalp DPC. This CDR3 has 12 residues. The germline gives CDR1 LGHNA, CDR2 YNFKEQ. V was clipped by 3 bases and J by 7 bases, with 10 bases between them. This clonotype showed up just a few times. TCRdb itself ran the RACE reads through MiXCR, one entry per CDR3 protein. The sample yields 110,000 to 150,000 distinct CDR3 sequences, 12% seen once. The receptor was isolated from a woman aged 50 to 60 with alopecia areata. Some clones in this sample may be carry-over from other donors' samples. The material sequenced was whole blood, taken in connection with sensitization to the hapten diphenylcyclopropenone (DPC). J is TRBJ2-7 and V is TRBV4-2; D gene uncertain. CDR3 sequence reads: CASSQAPGEQYF. CDR3 DNA: TGTGCCAGCAGCCAGGCTCCTGGAGAGCAGTACTTC.